This T cell receptor beta chain was sequenced for a study of T-cell reconstitution after alpha-beta-depleted transplantation in children. The CDR3 spans 14 residues. The germline V gene encodes CDR1 SGHKS and CDR2 YYEKEE (reference sequence). Deletions cut 0 bases from V and 0 bases from J, with 6 bases between. This clonotype occurred many times. It was with unique molecular identifiers that the TCRbeta library was prepared. MiXCR was run by TCRdb on the PCR reads, yielding one entry per CDR3 protein. The sample records 480,000 or so distinct CDR3 sequences, more than 9% being singletons. The sequence was collected from a child aged 2-9 years with inherited bone marrow failure, due to receive a stem cell transplant. This chain links TRBV5-5 with TRBJ2-5; D is uncertain. Sequencing used PBMCs, obtained before TCRalphabeta/CD19-depleted stem cell transplant. CDR3 bases: TGTGCCAGCAGCTTGGACGCTCACCAAGAGACCCAGTACTTC. Translating it yields CASSLDAHQETQYF.